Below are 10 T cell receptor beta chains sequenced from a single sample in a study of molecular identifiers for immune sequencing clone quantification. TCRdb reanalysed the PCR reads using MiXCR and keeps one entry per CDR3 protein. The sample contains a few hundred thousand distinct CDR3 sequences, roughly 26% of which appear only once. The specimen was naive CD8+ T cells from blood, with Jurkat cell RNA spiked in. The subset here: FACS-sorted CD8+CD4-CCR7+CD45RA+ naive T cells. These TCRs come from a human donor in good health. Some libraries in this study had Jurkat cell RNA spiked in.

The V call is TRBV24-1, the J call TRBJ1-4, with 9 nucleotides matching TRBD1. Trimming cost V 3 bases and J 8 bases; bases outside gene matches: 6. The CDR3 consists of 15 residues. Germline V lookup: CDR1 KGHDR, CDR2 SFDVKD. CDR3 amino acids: CATSDPGQGQEKLFF. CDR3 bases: TGTGCCACCAGTGATCCGGGACAGGGTCAAGAAAAACTGTTTTTT.

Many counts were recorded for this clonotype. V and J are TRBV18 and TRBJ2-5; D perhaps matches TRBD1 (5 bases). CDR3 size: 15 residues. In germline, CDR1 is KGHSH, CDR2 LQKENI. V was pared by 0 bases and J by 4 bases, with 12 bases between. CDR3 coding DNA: TGTGCCAGCTCACCACCGGGGCCGGTTGGAGAGACCCAGTACTTC. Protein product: CASSPPGPVGETQYF. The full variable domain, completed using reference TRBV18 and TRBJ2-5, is NAGVMQNPRHLVRRRGQEARLRCSPMKGHSHVYWYRQLPEEGLKFMVYLQKENIIDESGMPKERFSAEFPKEGPSILRIQQVVRGDSAAYFCASSPPGPVGETQYFGPGTRLLVL.

Here the CDR3 reads CSVESRRGQWTQYF. For the CDR3, the DNA is TGCAGCGTTGAATCCAGACGCGGTCAGTGGACCCAGTACTTC. The rearrangement joins TRBV29-1 to TRBJ2-5; no clear D. The CDR3 has 14 amino acids. The germline CDR1 and CDR2 sequences are SQVTM and ANQGSEA. The germline V and J ends were trimmed by 2 bases and 7 bases, with 17 bases remaining between them.

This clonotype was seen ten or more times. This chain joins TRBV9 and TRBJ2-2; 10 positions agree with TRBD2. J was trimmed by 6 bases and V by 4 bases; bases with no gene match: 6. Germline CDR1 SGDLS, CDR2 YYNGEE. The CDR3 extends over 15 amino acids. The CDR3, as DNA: TGTGCCAGCAGCTTTAGCGGGGGGTCAGCCGGGGAGCTGTTTTTT. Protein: CASSFSGGSAGELFF.

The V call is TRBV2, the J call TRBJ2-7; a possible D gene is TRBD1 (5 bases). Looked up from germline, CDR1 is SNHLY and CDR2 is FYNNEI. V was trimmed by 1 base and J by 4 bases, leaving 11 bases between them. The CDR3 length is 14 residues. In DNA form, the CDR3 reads TGTGCCAGCAGTGAAGACAGGCCAAAATACGAGCAGTACTTC. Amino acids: CASSEDRPKYEQYF. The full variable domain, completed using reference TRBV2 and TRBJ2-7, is EPEVTQTPSHQVTQMGQEVILRCVPISNHLYFYWYRQILGQKVEFLVSFYNNEISEKSEIFDDQFSVERPDGSNFTLKIRSTKLEDSAMYFCASSEDRPKYEQYFGPGTRLTVT.

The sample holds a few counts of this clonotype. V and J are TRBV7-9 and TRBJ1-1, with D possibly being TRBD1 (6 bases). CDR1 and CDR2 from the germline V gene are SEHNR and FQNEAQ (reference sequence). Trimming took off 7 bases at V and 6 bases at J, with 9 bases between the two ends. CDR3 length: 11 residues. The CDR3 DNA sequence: TGTGCCAGCACTCGACAGGCTGAAGCTTTCTTT. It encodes CASTRQAEAFF.

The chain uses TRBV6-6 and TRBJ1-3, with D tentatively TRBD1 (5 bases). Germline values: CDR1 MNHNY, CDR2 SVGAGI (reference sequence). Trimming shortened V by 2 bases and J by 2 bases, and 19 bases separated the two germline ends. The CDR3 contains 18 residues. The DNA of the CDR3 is TGTGCCAGCAGTTACCTGTTCCCGACGGACAAAACTGGAAACACCATATATTTT. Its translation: CASSYLFPTDKTGNTIYF.

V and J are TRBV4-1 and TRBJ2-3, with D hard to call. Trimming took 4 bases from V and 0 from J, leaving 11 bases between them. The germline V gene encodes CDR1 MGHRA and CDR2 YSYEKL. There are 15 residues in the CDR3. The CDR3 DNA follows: TGCGCCAGCAGCCCCTTTTGGCCTAGCACAGATACGCAGTATTTT. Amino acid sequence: CASSPFWPSTDTQYF.

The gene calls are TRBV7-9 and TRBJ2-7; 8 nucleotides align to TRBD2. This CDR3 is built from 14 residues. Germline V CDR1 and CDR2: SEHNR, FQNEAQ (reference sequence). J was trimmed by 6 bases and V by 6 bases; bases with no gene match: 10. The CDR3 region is CASRPASRGGEQYF. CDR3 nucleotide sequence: TGTGCCAGCAGGCCCGCCTCCCGGGGGGGCGAGCAGTACTTC.

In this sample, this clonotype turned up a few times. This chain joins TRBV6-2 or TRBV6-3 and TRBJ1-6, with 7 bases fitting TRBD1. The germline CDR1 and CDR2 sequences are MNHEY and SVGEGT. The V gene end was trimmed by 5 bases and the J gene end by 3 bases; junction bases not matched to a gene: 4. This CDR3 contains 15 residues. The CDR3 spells CASSGTDFYNSPLHF. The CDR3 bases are TGTGCCAGCAGTGGGACAGACTTCTATAATTCACCCCTCCACTTT.